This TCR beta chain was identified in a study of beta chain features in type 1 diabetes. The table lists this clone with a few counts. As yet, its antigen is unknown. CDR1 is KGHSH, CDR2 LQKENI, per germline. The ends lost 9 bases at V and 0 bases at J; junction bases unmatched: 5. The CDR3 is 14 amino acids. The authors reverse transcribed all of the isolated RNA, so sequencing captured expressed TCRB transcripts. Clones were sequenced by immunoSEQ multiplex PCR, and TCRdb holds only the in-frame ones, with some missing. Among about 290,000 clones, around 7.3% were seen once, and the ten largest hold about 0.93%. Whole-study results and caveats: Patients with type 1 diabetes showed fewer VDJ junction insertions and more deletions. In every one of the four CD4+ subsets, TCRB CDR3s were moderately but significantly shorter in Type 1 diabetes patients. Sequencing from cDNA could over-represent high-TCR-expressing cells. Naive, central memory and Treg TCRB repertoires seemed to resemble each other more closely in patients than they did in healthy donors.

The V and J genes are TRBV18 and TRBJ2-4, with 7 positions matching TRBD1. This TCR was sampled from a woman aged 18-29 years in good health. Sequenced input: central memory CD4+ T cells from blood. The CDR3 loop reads CASGDSLAKNIQYF. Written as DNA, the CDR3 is TGTGCCAGTGGGGACAGCCTAGCCAAAAACATTCAGTACTTC.